This is a list of T cell receptor beta chains from one sample in a study of T cell repertoires in cytomegalovirus infection. TCRdb re-called the reads with MiXCR, one entry per CDR3 protein. The sample yields over 250,000 distinct CDR3 sequences, approximately 22% seen once. For these TCRs, the target antigens are not known. The sequencing here drew on cultured PBMCs, taken from culture after CMV antigen stimulation. The receptors were sampled from a human donor in good health (CMV status not recorded). Some clones in this sample may be carry-over from other donors' samples. CDR3s include the opening cysteine and the closing phenylalanine or tryptophan. Fields, in order: clone size, V gene, D gene, J gene, CDR3 DNA, CDR3 protein. The D gene is left open where the match is weak. For some rows the clone size is stated as once, few or many, or as a class when expanded; others skip it.

many	TRBV29-1	-	TRBJ1-1	TGCAGCGTTTTCGACTGGGGCGCGTCTAACACTGAAGCTTTCTTT	CSVFDWGASNTEAFF
-	TRBV4-3	-	TRBJ2-1	TGCGCCAGCAGTCTACTTCTTAAAGGCTCCTACAATGAGCAGTTCTTC	CASSLLLKGSYNEQFF
-	TRBV25-1	-	TRBJ1-1	TGTGCCAGCAGTGAAGGGGTCACTGAAGCTTTCTTT	CASSEGVTEAFF
-	TRBV12-3/TRBV12-4	TRBD2	TRBJ2-3	TGTGCCAGCAATCTTAGCGGGGGCGGGAGAGATACGCAGTATTTT	CASNLSGGGRDTQYF
-	TRBV20-1	-	TRBJ1-4	TGCAGTGCTAGAGATAGGACTAATGAAAAACTGTTTTTT	CSARDRTNEKLFF
-	TRBV6-2/TRBV6-3	-	TRBJ1-1	TGTGCCAGCAGCCAACGCGACCCCCGTAGGACTGAAGCTTTCTTT	CASSQRDPRRTEAFF
few	TRBV12-3/TRBV12-4	-	TRBJ2-7	TGTGCCAGCAGATTACAGGGTTACGAGCAGTACTTC	CASRLQGYEQYF
few	TRBV12-3/TRBV12-4	TRBD2	TRBJ2-1	TGTGCCAGCACCGTGACTAGCGGGAGGGATTATGAGCAGTTCTTC	CASTVTSGRDYEQFF
-	TRBV5-4	-	TRBJ1-2	TGTGCCCTTGCCCCAGAACCTAACTATGGCTACACCTTC	CALAPEPNYGYTF
-	TRBV20-1	-	TRBJ2-3	TGCAGTGCTATGACCTACACAGATACGCAGTATTTT	CSAMTYTDTQYF
few	TRBV7-6	TRBD2	TRBJ2-1	TGTGCCAGCAGCTCAGCTGGGACTAGCGGGCACTACAATGAGCAGTTCTTC	CASSSAGTSGHYNEQFF
-	TRBV11-3	-	TRBJ1-2	TGTGCCAGCAGCTTAAAACCCCAGGTGGGGCTCTATGGCTACACCTTC	CASSLKPQVGLYGYTF
medium-sized	TRBV7-2	TRBD1	TRBJ1-2	TGTGCCAGCAGCCCGAGACAGGGAATCGATGGCTACACCTTC	CASSPRQGIDGYTF
-	TRBV4-3	-	TRBJ2-7	TGCGCCAGCAGCCAACTAGCGGGACAGGGGTACGAGCAGTACTTC	CASSQLAGQGYEQYF
many	TRBV4-1	TRBD2	TRBJ2-7	TGCGCCAGCAGCCACGTCGGGACTAGCGGGACTTACGAGCAGTACTTC	CASSHVGTSGTYEQYF
few	TRBV11-2	TRBD2	TRBJ2-3	TGTGCCAGCAGCTTCCTAGCGTCGGGGGGGGCGGATACGCAGTATTTT	CASSFLASGGADTQYF
many	TRBV7-2	TRBD1	TRBJ2-5	TGTGCCAGCAGCCCAGGACAGGGGGGGGAGACCCAGTACTTC	CASSPGQGGETQYF
few	TRBV29-1	-	TRBJ1-1	TGCAGCGTTGTTTTACAGTTGAACACTGAAGCTTTCTTT	CSVVLQLNTEAFF
few	TRBV20-1	-	TRBJ2-1	TGCAGTGCAACTCGGGAGAATGAGCAGTTCTTC	CSATRENEQFF
few	TRBV6-2/TRBV6-3	TRBD2	TRBJ2-1	TGTGCCAGCAGTACGACTAGCGGGAAGCCGATTGAGCAGTTCTTC	CASSTTSGKPIEQFF
few	TRBV11-2	-	TRBJ2-1	TGTGCCAGCAGCTTAGATCGGTCGGGGGAGCAGTTCTTC	CASSLDRSGEQFF
many	TRBV25-1	-	TRBJ2-5	TGTGCCAGCAGTGAATCTCGCAGGGCCCAAGAGACCCAGTACTTC	CASSESRRAQETQYF
few	TRBV2	TRBD1	TRBJ2-3	TGTGCCAGCTGGTACAGGGGGCCCCTAGATACGCAGTATTTT	CASWYRGPLDTQYF
-	TRBV4-1	-	TRBJ1-1	TGCGCCAGCAGCTCGAGGGGCAGGGGCAAGCCTGAAGCTTTCTTT	CASSSRGRGKPEAFF
-	TRBV12-3/TRBV12-4	-	TRBJ2-1	TGTGCCAGCAGTTTAGCGAGGGCCGGGAAGTTCTTC	CASSLARAGKFF
few	TRBV20-1	TRBD2	TRBJ2-4	TGCAGTGTCCGACTAGCGACCAAAAACATTCAGTACTTC	CSVRLATKNIQYF
-	TRBV18	TRBD1	TRBJ1-1	TGTGCCAGCTCACCAGAGGGACAGAAAAACACTGAAGCTTTCTTT	CASSPEGQKNTEAFF
-	TRBV5-6	-	TRBJ1-2	TGTGCCAGCAGCCTGGGACCCTCGGGCGGATATAACTATGGCTACACCTTC	CASSLGPSGGYNYGYTF
many	TRBV7-2	-	TRBJ2-5	TGTGCCAGCAGCTTAGTTGGTCCCGATGGTTGGGGACAAGAGACCCAGTACTTC	CASSLVGPDGWGQETQYF
many	TRBV7-2	-	TRBJ2-1	TGTGCCAGCAGCGTACGGACGGCGCGGGATGAGCAGTTCTTC	CASSVRTARDEQFF
-	TRBV5-6	-	TRBJ2-1	TGTGCCAGCAGACTAGCTAGGGGGAATGAGCAGTTCTTC	CASRLARGNEQFF
many	TRBV7-2	-	TRBJ2-7	TGTGCCAGCAGCTTGTCGCGGACAACCTCCTACGAGCAGTACTTC	CASSLSRTTSYEQYF
many	TRBV7-2	-	TRBJ2-1	TGTGCCAGCAGCCCACAGGCCTCCGATGAGCAGTTCTTC	CASSPQASDEQFF
few	TRBV6-2/TRBV6-3	-	TRBJ2-3	TGTGCCAGCAGCTTCATAAATACGCAGTATTTT	CASSFINTQYF
once	TRBV4-1	-	TRBJ2-2	TGCGCCAGCAGCCAAGCACGGGGGACTGCGAACACCGGGGAGCTGTTTTTT	CASSQARGTANTGELFF
-	TRBV7-9	-	TRBJ2-5	TGTGCCAGCAGCTTAGCGACTCTTCAAGAGACCCAGTACTTC	CASSLATLQETQYF
many	TRBV7-2	TRBD1	TRBJ1-5	TGTGCCAGCTCATACAGGGGAGAAGGTCAGCCCCAGCATTTT	CASSYRGEGQPQHF
few	TRBV12-3/TRBV12-4	TRBD2	TRBJ2-5	TGTGCCAGCAGTTTACCGGATAGCGGGGAAGAGACCCAGTACTTC	CASSLPDSGEETQYF
-	TRBV6-2/TRBV6-3	-	TRBJ2-3	TGTGCCAGCAGTTATAACGAGGATACGCAGTATTTT	CASSYNEDTQYF
-	TRBV7-9	-	TRBJ1-1	TGTGCCAGCAGCTTGGAGGACCCGGGGGCTGAAGCTTTCTTT	CASSLEDPGAEAFF
-	TRBV11-3	TRBD2	TRBJ2-5	TGTGCCAGCAGCTTAGGGCTAGCGGGACTCGAACCCACCAAAGAGACCCAGTACTTC	CASSLGLAGLEPTKETQYF
many	TRBV7-9	-	TRBJ2-3	TGTGCCAGCAGCACAGAGGGCGAAACAGATACGCAGTATTTT	CASSTEGETDTQYF
-	TRBV18	-	TRBJ2-1	TGTGCCAGCTCACCACTGAGGAGCGGCGAGCAGTTCTTC	CASSPLRSGEQFF
-	TRBV28	-	TRBJ1-2	TGTGCCAGCAGTTCTCCGCGGGGCGGCTATGGCTACACCTTC	CASSSPRGGYGYTF
-	TRBV29-1	TRBD1	TRBJ2-5	TGCAGCACGAGGACAGGGACGGGGCTAGAGACCCAGTACTTC	CSTRTGTGLETQYF
many	TRBV7-2	-	TRBJ1-1	TGTGCCAGCAGCTTATTCAACGCTGAAGCTTTCTTT	CASSLFNAEAFF
-	TRBV7-2	-	TRBJ2-3	TGTGCCAGCAGCTTAGCGGGTCTGCCCCCCGATACGCAGTATTTT	CASSLAGLPPDTQYF
few	TRBV5-8	TRBD2	TRBJ2-1	TGTGCCAGCAGCTTGGAGCAGCGGGGAGAGCAGTTCTTC	CASSLEQRGEQFF
few	TRBV6-5	-	TRBJ2-2	TGTGCCAGCACCTCCGGGGATAACACCGGGGAGCTGTTTTTT	CASTSGDNTGELFF
many	TRBV7-8	TRBD2	TRBJ2-2	TGTGCCAGCAGCTTAGTAGCGGGAAACGCCGGGGAGCTGTTTTTT	CASSLVAGNAGELFF
-	TRBV6-2/TRBV6-3	-	TRBJ1-1	TGTGCCAGCATTGACCCGGGGGGAACTGAAGCTTTCTTT	CASIDPGGTEAFF
-	TRBV11-3	TRBD1	TRBJ2-3	TGTGCCAGCAGCTTCCAGGGGGTAGGCACAGATACGCAGTATTTT	CASSFQGVGTDTQYF